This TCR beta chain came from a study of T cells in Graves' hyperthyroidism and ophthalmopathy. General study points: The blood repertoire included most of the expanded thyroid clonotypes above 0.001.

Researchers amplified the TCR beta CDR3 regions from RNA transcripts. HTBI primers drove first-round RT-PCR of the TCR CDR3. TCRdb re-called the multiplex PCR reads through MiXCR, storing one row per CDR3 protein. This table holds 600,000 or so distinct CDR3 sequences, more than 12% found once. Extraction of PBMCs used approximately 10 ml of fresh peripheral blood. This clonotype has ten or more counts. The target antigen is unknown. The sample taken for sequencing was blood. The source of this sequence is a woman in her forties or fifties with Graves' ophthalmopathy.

CDR3 in DNA: TGTGCCAGCAGCCAAGCGGTCGAGCGGGGCAACTACGAGCAGTACTTC. This encodes CASSQAVERGNYEQYF. The rearrangement uses TRBV3-1 and TRBJ2-7; 7 bases fit TRBD2. With 1 base clipped from V and 3 bases from J, the junction kept 9 bases outside the gene matches. The V gene's germline CDR1 is LGHDT and CDR2 YNNKEL (reference sequence). The CDR3 has 16 amino acids.